This T cell receptor (beta chain) is from a study of T cells in localized non-small cell lung cancer. The study, taken as a whole, reports: Detection in adjacent lung was observed for a median around 55 of the top 100 tumor clones.

Here immunoSEQ multiplex PCR was the method, and the copy in TCRdb shows in-frame clones only, minus some. The sample carries roughly 40,000 clones, roughly 79% recorded once. As for this clone: Its antigen is unidentified.

V was pared by 2 bases and J by 0 bases, with 10 bases between. CDR3 length: 16 amino acids. Per germline, CDR1 SGHVS and CDR2 FNYEAQ. Sequencing used peripheral blood mononuclear cells, obtained before any cancer treatment. This TCR was sampled from an older male donor with stage II lung adenocarcinoma. The chain is built from TRBV7-6 and TRBJ2-2; D gene ambiguous. In DNA, the CDR3 is TGTGCCAGCAGCTTAACGTCGCGGCCGAACACCGGGGAGCTGTTTTTT. This sequence encodes CASSLTSRPNTGELFF. The variable domain in full, with the rest retrieved from reference TRBV7-6 and TRBJ2-2, is GAGVSQSPRYKVTKRGQDVALRCDPISGHVSLYWYRQALGQGPEFLTYFNYEAQQDKSGLPNDRFSAERPEGSISTLTIQRTEQRDSAMYRCASSLTSRPNTGELFFGEGSRLTVL.